The sequence of this TCR beta chain was determined in a study of blood T cell repertoires in COVID-19. Overall study: COVID-19 samples, acute and convalescent, were from the United States, Italy and Spain. PBMCs, B-cell-depleted T cells, or T cells were the source of the cDNA or gDNA that made up the material.

Generated by immunoSEQ multiplex PCR, the TCRdb table keeps only in-frame clones and is missing some. The data show about 100,000 clones, 85% seen once. V was cut by 4 bases and J by 3 bases, with 14 bases left in between. Per germline, CDR1 SGHDT and CDR2 YYEEEE. The CDR3 length is 15 residues. The sequenced sample was peripheral blood. V and J are TRBV5-6 and TRBJ2-1; D is perhaps TRBD1 (6 bases). The TCR originated in an older woman with active or convalescent COVID-19. The CDR3 spells CASSNIGQSYNEQFF. Written as DNA, the CDR3 is TGTGCCAGCAGCAACATAGGACAGAGCTACAATGAGCAGTTCTTC.